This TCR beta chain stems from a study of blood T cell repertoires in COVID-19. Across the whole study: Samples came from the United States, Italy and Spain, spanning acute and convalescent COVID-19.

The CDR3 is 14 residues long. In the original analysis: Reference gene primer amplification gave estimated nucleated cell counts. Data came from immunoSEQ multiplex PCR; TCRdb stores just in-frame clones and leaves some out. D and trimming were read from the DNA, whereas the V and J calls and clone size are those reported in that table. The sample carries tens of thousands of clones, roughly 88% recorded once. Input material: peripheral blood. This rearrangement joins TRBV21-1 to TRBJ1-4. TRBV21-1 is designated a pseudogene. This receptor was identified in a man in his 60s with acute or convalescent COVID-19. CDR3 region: CASRCPRGSEKLFF. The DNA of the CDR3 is TGTGCCAGCAGGTGCCCCCGGGGGAGCGAAAAACTGTTTTTT.